This entry features one T cell receptor (beta chain) sequence. The sample comes from a study of blood T cell repertoires in COVID-19. As for the study in general: Samples of COVID-19 (acute and convalescent) were obtained from the United States, Italy and Spain. The cDNA or gDNA used as material had been derived from T cells, B-cell-depleted T cells, or PBMCs.

Germline lookup yields CDR1 LGHNA and CDR2 YSLEER. The CDR3 loop spans 15 amino acids. V was shortened by 1 base and J by 5 bases, with 11 bases between the two germline ends. TCRdb keeps only in-frame clones here, not all; method: immunoSEQ multiplex PCR. The sample consists of 150,000 to 200,000 clones, approximately 93% of them appearing once. The TCR was taken from a woman between 55 and 75 years old with COVID-19, enrolled during active disease. Material: peripheral blood. This rearrangement joins TRBV4-3 to TRBJ1-4; D gene unclear. This CDR3 is CASSQGGRANEKLFF. The CDR3 nucleotides read TGCGCCAGCAGCCAAGGAGGGAGGGCGAATGAAAAACTGTTTTTT.